The 16 T cell receptor beta chains presented below share a single source sample, sequenced in a study of blood T cell repertoires in COVID-19. Generated by immunoSEQ multiplex PCR, the TCRdb table keeps only in-frame clones and is missing some. This table has some 300,000 clones, roughly 89% appearing once. The sample consisted of peripheral blood. The source of these receptors is a woman aged 40 to 50 with COVID-19, enrolled during active disease.

The V and J genes are TRBV4-1 and TRBJ2-1; the D gene is possibly TRBD2 (5 bases). The germline CDR1 and CDR2 sequences are MGHRA and YSYEKL. This CDR3 is built from 14 residues. V was pared by 7 bases and J by 2 bases, with 12 bases between. The CDR3 sequence is CASTPLGAYNEQFF. DNA for the CDR3: TGCGCCAGCACGCCCTTGGGAGCCTACAATGAGCAGTTCTTC.

The CDR3 DNA sequence: TGTGCCAGCAGCTCCCCTAAACAGGGTGGTTCTGCTGGGGCCAACGTCCTGACTTTC. Protein sequence: CASSSPKQGGSAGANVLTF. The V and J genes are TRBV12-1 and TRBJ2-6; TRBD1, the table's D call, lacks a check against the DNA. TRBV12-1 is a pseudogene segment. CDR3 size: 19 residues.

This sequence joins TRBV12-3 or TRBV12-4 and TRBJ2-5; D is unclear. The CDR3 spans 13 residues. The V gene lost 6 bases and the J gene lost 5 bases, with 13 bases spanning the gap. The DNA of the CDR3 is TGTGCCAGCAGGCTTTCCGGAGTGGAGACCCAGTACTTC. Its protein is CASRLSGVETQYF.

The chain couples TRBV5-1 to TRBJ1-5; D is uncertain. CDR1 is SGHRS, CDR2 YFSETQ, per germline. V shed 4 bases and J shed 1 base, with 6 bases lying between them. The CDR3 extends over 13 amino acids. This chain's CDR3 is CASSAESNQPQHF. In DNA, the CDR3 is TGCGCCAGCAGCGCGGAAAGCAATCAGCCCCAGCATTTT.

The V gene is TRBV2, the J gene TRBJ2-2, with TRBD1 identical over 9 bases. Trimming took 6 bases from V and 3 from J; bases not matched to a gene: 2. Germline CDR1 is SNHLY and CDR2 is FYNNEI. This CDR3 has 14 amino acids. CDR3 sequence: CASRTGGDTGELFF. CDR3 sequence (DNA): TGTGCCAGCAGGACAGGGGGGGACACCGGGGAGCTGTTTTTT.

J is TRBJ1-5 and V is TRBV27; D may be TRBD1 (6 bases). Germline V gene sequence: CDR1 MNHEY, CDR2 SMNVEV (reference sequence). This CDR3 contains 14 residues. Deletions cut 4 bases from V and 7 bases from J, with 14 bases between. The CDR3 coding sequence is TGTGCCAGCAGTTCCAATACAGGGATACAGCCCCAGCATTTT. This gives the protein CASSSNTGIQPQHF.

A word on this clone: Other nucleotide sequences from this sample produce the same CDR3. This sequence joins TRBV7-2 and TRBJ2-2; D unresolved. V was cut by 2 bases and J by 1 base, with 2 bases left in between. The CDR3 is made up of 13 amino acids. Germline lookup yields CDR1 SGHTA and CDR2 FQGNSA. This CDR3 is CASSLRNTGELFF. In DNA form, the CDR3 reads TGTGCCAGCAGCTTACGGAACACCGGGGAGCTGTTTTTT.

The chain combines TRBV11-2 with TRBJ1-5; 7 bases agree with TRBD1. This CDR3 contains 13 residues. CDR1 and CDR2 (germline): SGHAT, FQNNGV. Trimming took 4 bases from V and 5 from J; bases not matched to a gene: 2. As DNA, the CDR3 is TGTGCCAGCAGCTCAACAGGGGATCAGCCCCAGCATTTT. This encodes CASSSTGDQPQHF.

The chain combines TRBV28 with TRBJ2-7, with 8 positions matching TRBD2. The J segment lost 2 bases and the V segment lost 2 bases, leaving 5 bases of the junction unmatched. Germline V CDR1 and CDR2: MDHEN, SYDVKM. The CDR3 covers 15 residues. The CDR3 reads CASSLPLAGPYEQYF. The CDR3 DNA reads as TGTGCCAGCAGTTTACCCTTAGCGGGACCCTACGAGCAGTACTTC. Looking up the rest from reference TRBV28 and TRBJ2-7 gives the full variable domain: DVKVTQSSRYLVKRTGEKVFLECVQDMDHENMFWYRQDPGLGLRLIYFSYDVKMKEKGDIPEGYSVSREKKERFSLILESASTNQTSMYLCASSLPLAGPYEQYFGPGTRLTVT.

The chain combines TRBV29-1 with TRBJ2-3, with 9 nucleotides matching TRBD2. The CDR3 is 15 amino acids. Germline loops: CDR1 SQVTM, CDR2 ANQGSEA. J gave up 2 bases and V 7 bases, and 10 bases lay outside the gene matches. The CDR3 DNA sequence: TGCAGCGGCAAACCTAGCGGGGAGAACACAGATACGCAGTATTTT. This sequence encodes CSGKPSGENTDTQYF.

The chain combines TRBV7-8 with TRBJ2-7, with D perhaps TRBD1 (6 bases). Germline loops: CDR1 SGHVS, CDR2 FQNEAQ. CDR3 length: 14 amino acids. The V and J ends lost 6 bases and 1 base respectively, with 13 bases between them. CDR3 protein: CASSNRESSYEQYF. The CDR3 bases are TGTGCCAGCAGTAACAGGGAATCGTCCTACGAGCAGTACTTC.

The rearrangement uses TRBV5-1 and TRBJ2-1; D possibly corresponds to TRBD2 (6 bases). Germline CDR1 and CDR2: SGHRS and YFSETQ. The V and J ends lost 4 bases and 6 bases respectively, with 14 bases between them. The CDR3 contains 14 residues. CDR3 in DNA: TGCGCCAGCAGCGCGGGCACCGGGGGCAATGAGCAGTTCTTC. It is translated as CASSAGTGGNEQFF. Full variable domain (rest looked up from reference TRBV5-1 and TRBJ2-1): KAGVTQTPRYLIKTRGQQVTLSCSPISGHRSVSWYQQTPGQGLQFLFEYFSETQRNKGNFPGRFSGRQFSNSRSEMNVSTLELGDSALYLCASSAGTGGNEQFFGPGTRLTVL.

The chain recombines TRBV13 with TRBJ1-4; D not resolved. Germline values: CDR1 PRHDT, CDR2 FYEKMQ (reference sequence). Trimming removed 0 bases at V and 0 bases at J, with 11 bases between. This CDR3 contains 17 residues. The CDR3 loop reads CASSLGSLPATNEKLFF. CDR3 in DNA: TGTGCCAGCAGCTTAGGATCACTCCCTGCAACTAATGAAAAACTGTTTTTT.

The chain employs TRBV5-1 and TRBJ2-3, with TRBD2 matching 8 bases. Germline loops: CDR1 SGHRS, CDR2 YFSETQ. The CDR3 sequence is 16 residues long. V shed 0 bases and J 3 bases; nucleotides not matched to a gene: 6. CDR3 nucleotide sequence: TGCGCCAGCAGCTTGGCCATAGCGGGAAGAACAGATACGCAGTATTTT. Residues: CASSLAIAGRTDTQYF.

J is TRBJ1-2 and V is TRBV5-1; 10 bases fit TRBD1. The germline V gene encodes CDR1 SGHRS and CDR2 YFSETQ. V lost 6 bases to trimming and J lost 8 bases; unmatched junction nucleotides: 13. The CDR3 length is 15 residues. The CDR3 here is CASTPMGQGFNGYTF. CDR3 sequence (DNA): TGCGCCAGCACCCCGATGGGACAGGGGTTTAACGGCTACACCTTC.

The V and J genes are TRBV9 and TRBJ2-1, with D possibly TRBD1 on 5 matching bases. V was trimmed by 4 bases and J by 0 bases, leaving 8 bases between them. Germline V gene sequence: CDR1 SGDLS, CDR2 YYNGEE. The CDR3 length is 14 residues. The CDR3: CASSRQSSYNEQFF. CDR3 nucleotides: TGTGCCAGCAGCAGACAGAGCTCCTACAATGAGCAGTTCTTC. Full variable domain (rest looked up from reference TRBV9 and TRBJ2-1): DSGVTQTPKHLITATGQRVTLRCSPRSGDLSVYWYQQSLDQGLQFLIQYYNGEERAKGNILERFSAQQFPDLHSELNLSSLELGDSALYFCASSRQSSYNEQFFGPGTRLTVL.